A single sample is the source of the 13 T cell receptor beta chains below, sequenced in a study of cytomegalovirus exposure and HLA in healthy donors. A multiplex PCR was run with 60 Vbeta primers and 13 Jbeta primers. Measured with immunoSEQ multiplex PCR; TCRdb has only the in-frame clones, and not every one. The sample includes 160,000 or so clones, 70% to 80% seen only once; the top ten take approximately 1.3%. Sequences were obtained from PBMCs. These TCRs come from a man aged 25 to 45 in good health and CMV-seronegative.

The V and J genes are TRBV6-6 and TRBJ2-7; TRBD2 is a possible D gene (5 bases). CDR1 and CDR2 from the germline V gene are MNHNY and SVGAGI (reference sequence). V lost 11 bases to trimming and J lost 5 bases, with 25 bases between them. The CDR3 loop spans 15 amino acids. CDR3 residues: CAVSPGNSGRNEQYF. For the CDR3, the DNA is TGTGCCGTTTCTCCGGGAAACAGTGGCAGGAACGAGCAGTACTTC.

This sequence joins TRBV18 and TRBJ1-2, with D maybe TRBD1 (6 bases). V was cut by 0 bases and J by 4 bases, with 12 bases left in between. CDR3 length equals 15 residues. CDR1 and CDR2 from the germline V gene are KGHSH and LQKENI. Written as DNA, the CDR3 is TGTGCCAGCTCACCACCACACAGGGACCTCTATGGCTACACCTTC. It is translated as CASSPPHRDLYGYTF.

About this clone itself: A read error may produce the germline difference seen at one junction end. V and J are TRBV10-3 and TRBJ2-1; possibly TRBD1 for D (5 bases). The CDR3 is made up of 13 amino acids. The V gene's germline CDR1 is ENHRY and CDR2 SYGVKD. CDR3 DNA sequence: TGTGCCATCGGAGCAGGGCCGTACAATGGGCAGTTCTTC. Translated, it gives CAIGAGPYNGQFF.

The gene calls are TRBV19 and TRBJ1-2; possibly TRBD1 for D (6 bases). The V end was cut by 7 bases, the J end by 7 bases, with 28 bases between. There are 17 residues in the CDR3. Germline V gene lookup returns CDR1 LNHDA and CDR2 SQIVND (reference sequence). The CDR3 is CASILGSKGGDAIGYTF. CDR3 nucleotides: TGTGCCAGTATCCTCGGGTCCAAGGGGGGGGACGCGATTGGCTACACCTTC.

This clone was picked up one time. This chain uses TRBV28 with TRBJ2-1; no firm D call. The CDR3 contains 14 residues. The germline CDR1 and CDR2 sequences are MDHEN and SYDVKM. V lost 1 base, J lost 2 bases, and 6 bases lay in between. The DNA for the CDR3 is TGTGCCAGCAGTTTATTACAGCCCTACAATGAGCAGTTCTTC. This encodes CASSLLQPYNEQFF. Filled out from reference TRBV28 and TRBJ2-1, the complete variable domain reads DVKVTQSSRYLVKRTGEKVFLECVQDMDHENMFWYRQDPGLGLRLIYFSYDVKMKEKGDIPEGYSVSREKKERFSLILESASTNQTSMYLCASSLLQPYNEQFFGPGTRLTVL.

This chain connects TRBV7-2 to TRBJ2-7; 9 bases align to TRBD2. This CDR3 is built from 14 residues. Germline-derived CDR1 and CDR2 are SGHTA and FQGNSA. V was clipped by 6 bases and J by 3 bases; unmatched bases: 6. CDR3 nucleotide sequence: TGTGCCAGCAGACCAGCGGGAGGCTACTACGAGCAGTACTTC. Protein product: CASRPAGGYYEQYF.

The chain carries TRBV12-5 and TRBJ1-2; 7 bases are a match to TRBD1. This CDR3 spans 12 amino acids. The germline V gene has CDR1 LGHNT and CDR2 FRNRAP. V was pared by 6 bases and J by 4 bases, with 2 bases of the junction left unmatched. CDR3 amino acids: CASGGDSYGYTF. The CDR3 DNA follows: TGTGCTAGTGGGGGGGACAGCTATGGCTACACCTTC.

This chain uses TRBV5-1 with TRBJ1-1, with 7 bases lining up with TRBD1. Unmatched junction bases numbered 2, after V lost 2 bases and J lost 1 base. The CDR3 is 14 amino acids. Germline values: CDR1 SGHRS, CDR2 YFSETQ. In DNA form, the CDR3 reads TGCGCCAGCAGCTTCCAGGGGGGGAACACTGAAGCTTTCTTT. It is translated as CASSFQGGNTEAFF. The full variable domain, rest sourced from reference TRBV5-1 and TRBJ1-1, is KAGVTQTPRYLIKTRGQQVTLSCSPISGHRSVSWYQQTPGQGLQFLFEYFSETQRNKGNFPGRFSGRQFSNSRSEMNVSTLELGDSALYLCASSFQGGNTEAFFGQGTRLTVV.

The chain couples TRBV28 to TRBJ1-1; D ambiguous. The ends were cut back, 3 bases at V and 0 bases at J, with 11 bases in the middle. Germline V gives CDR1 MDHEN, CDR2 SYDVKM. The CDR3 covers 15 residues. CDR3 protein: CASSLSGSLNTEAFF. CDR3 sequence (DNA): TGTGCCAGCAGTTTGAGCGGCAGCCTGAACACTGAAGCTTTCTTT. The whole variable domain, remainder taken from reference TRBV28 and TRBJ1-1, is DVKVTQSSRYLVKRTGEKVFLECVQDMDHENMFWYRQDPGLGLRLIYFSYDVKMKEKGDIPEGYSVSREKKERFSLILESASTNQTSMYLCASSLSGSLNTEAFFGQGTRLTVV.

The gene calls are TRBV2 and TRBJ1-5; D ambiguous. CDR3 size: 16 residues. V was cut by 2 bases and J by 0 bases, with 11 bases left in between. Per germline, CDR1 SNHLY and CDR2 FYNNEI. CDR3 DNA sequence: TGTGCCAGCAGTGAAATCCGAGTTTATAGCAATCAGCCCCAGCATTTT. Translated, it gives CASSEIRVYSNQPQHF.

This chain joins TRBV7-3 and TRBJ1-1; TRBD1 agrees at 10 bases. The J segment lost 4 bases and the V segment lost 4 bases, leaving 9 bases of the junction unmatched. Germline V CDR1 and CDR2: SGHTA, FQGTGA. CDR3 length equals 16 residues. CDR3 coding DNA: TGTGCCAGCAGCTGGGCGGGACAGGGGCTGGGCACTGAAGCTTTCTTT. Translation gives CASSWAGQGLGTEAFF.

This chain uses TRBV4-3 with TRBJ2-7; 7 bases are a match to TRBD2. This CDR3 spans 15 amino acids. After removal of 4 bases from V and 0 bases from J, the junction contained 6 bases not matched to a gene. Per germline, CDR1 LGHNA and CDR2 YSLEER. Here the CDR3 reads CASSPGTGGSYEQYF. As DNA, the CDR3 is TGCGCCAGCAGCCCTGGAACGGGGGGCTCCTACGAGCAGTACTTC.

The chain couples TRBV7-3 to TRBJ1-2, with 8 bases matching TRBD1. V shed 2 bases, J shed 5 bases, and the junction held 13 bases outside the gene matches. This CDR3 has 17 amino acids. Looked up from germline, CDR1 is SGHTA and CDR2 is FQGTGA. CDR3 loop: CASSLLGGQGGGYGYTF. Here the CDR3 DNA reads TGTGCCAGCAGCTTACTTGGTGGACAGGGAGGGGGGTATGGCTACACCTTC.